This T cell receptor (beta chain) was documented in a study of control samples from healthy donors and cancer patients. This CDR3 has 14 residues. Germline CDR1 MNHEY, CDR2 SVGAGI. The trim removed 2 bases at V and 8 bases at J, leaving 5 bases unmatched. Remarks on this clone: Other DNA sequences in the same sample also yield this CDR3.

Libraries were prepared by immunoSEQ multiplex PCR; TCRdb keeps only in-frame clonotypes and omits some of them. The sample consists of about 120,000 clones, about 89% of them appearing once. This chain joins TRBV6-5 and TRBJ1-4; TRBD1 matches at 7 bases. This sequence originates from a man aged 45 to 65 in good health. Sequencing was performed on blood. The CDR3 sequence: CASSYRGGGEKLFF. For the CDR3, the DNA is TGTGCCAGCAGTTACAGAGGGGGCGGAGAAAAACTGTTTTTT.